This T cell receptor (beta chain) was sequenced during a study of blood T cell repertoires in COVID-19. The trim removed 5 bases at V and 2 bases at J, leaving 6 bases unmatched. Germline CDR1 is SGHVS and CDR2 is FNYEAQ. The CDR3 length is 15 residues. As handled by the study authors: Researchers report that nucleated cell counts were estimated from reference gene primer amplification. TCRdb's copy holds only in-frame clones and misses some; the assay was immunoSEQ multiplex PCR. V and J calls and clone size come straight from that table; D and trimming were deduced from the DNA. The sample has about 160,000 clones, about 89% seen once.

This TCR was recovered from a man aged 55 to 69 with acute or convalescent COVID-19. Input material: peripheral blood. This chain connects TRBV7-6 to TRBJ2-3, with 8 bases that match TRBD1. CDR3 DNA: TGTGCCAGCAGCCCACGGACAGGGACCACAGATACGCAGTATTTT. Translated: CASSPRTGTTDTQYF.